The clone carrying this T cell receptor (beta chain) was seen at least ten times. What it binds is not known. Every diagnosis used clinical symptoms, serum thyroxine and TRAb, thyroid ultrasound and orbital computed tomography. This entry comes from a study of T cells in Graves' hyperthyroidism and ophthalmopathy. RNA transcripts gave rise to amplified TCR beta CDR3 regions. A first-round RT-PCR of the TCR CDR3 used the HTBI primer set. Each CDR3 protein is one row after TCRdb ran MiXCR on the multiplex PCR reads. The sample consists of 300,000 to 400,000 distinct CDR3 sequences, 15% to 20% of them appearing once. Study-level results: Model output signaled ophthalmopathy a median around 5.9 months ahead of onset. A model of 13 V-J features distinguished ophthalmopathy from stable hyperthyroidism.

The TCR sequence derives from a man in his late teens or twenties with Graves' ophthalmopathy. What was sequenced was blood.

CDR3 bases: TGTGCCACCAGCAGAGTAGGGGTTTACAATGAGCAGTTCTTC. Translated, it gives CATSRVGVYNEQFF. This sequence joins TRBV15 and TRBJ2-1; D perhaps matches TRBD1 (5 bases). The germline gives CDR1 LNHNV, CDR2 YYDKDF (reference sequence). CDR3 length: 14 amino acids. With 1 base removed from V and 4 bases from J, the gap between germline ends came to 8 bases.